This TCR beta chain originates from a study of blood T cell repertoires in COVID-19. About the research overall: The origin of the acute and convalescent COVID-19 samples was the United States, Italy and Spain.

This CDR3 comprises 14 residues. Germline values: CDR1 SGDLS, CDR2 YYNGEE. Trimming shortened V by 0 bases and J by 5 bases, and 11 bases separated the two germline ends. This table comes from immunoSEQ multiplex PCR, and its TCRdb copy is limited to in-frame clones, with some not included. The sample holds 250,000 or so clones, about 89% seen once. Sequenced: peripheral blood. The V and J genes are TRBV9 and TRBJ2-5; D might be TRBD1 (5 bases). The receptor was derived from a man between 35 and 55 years old with active or convalescent COVID-19. CDR3 loop: CASSVEAGWETQYF. CDR3 DNA sequence: TGTGCCAGCAGCGTAGAAGCAGGGTGGGAGACCCAGTACTTC.